This entry concerns a single T cell receptor (beta chain). The CDR3 loop spans 14 amino acids. Germline CDR1 reads SNHLY; CDR2 reads FYNNEI. The V gene end was trimmed by 6 bases and the J gene end by 4 bases; junction bases not matched to a gene: 4. Assay: immunoSEQ multiplex PCR; the TCRdb copy retains only in-frame clones and omits some. This table holds 40,000 to 60,000 clones, around 90% found once. The data were obtained in a study of technical replicates of blood from a few donors. The gene calls are TRBV2 and TRBJ2-5, with 11 bases matching TRBD2. The sequence was collected from a human donor in good health. Some clones in this sample may be carry-over from other donors' samples. Input material: PBMCs. CDR3 nucleotide sequence: TGTGCCAGCAGGCCCGGGACTAGCGGAGAGACCCAGTACTTC. Protein sequence: CASRPGTSGETQYF.